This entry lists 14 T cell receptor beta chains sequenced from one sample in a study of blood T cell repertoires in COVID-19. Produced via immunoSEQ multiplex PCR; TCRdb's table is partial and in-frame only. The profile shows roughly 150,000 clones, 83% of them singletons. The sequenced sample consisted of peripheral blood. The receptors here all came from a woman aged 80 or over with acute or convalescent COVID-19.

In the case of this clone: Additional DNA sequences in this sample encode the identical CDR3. CDR3 in amino acids: CSVSDGYTF. The DNA of the CDR3 is TGCAGCGTTTCCGATGGCTACACCTTC. V and J are TRBV29-1 and TRBJ1-2; no reliable D call. Trimming cost V 5 bases and J 6 bases, with 4 bases left between them. The CDR3 runs to 9 residues. From germline, CDR1 is SQVTM and CDR2 ANQGSEA.

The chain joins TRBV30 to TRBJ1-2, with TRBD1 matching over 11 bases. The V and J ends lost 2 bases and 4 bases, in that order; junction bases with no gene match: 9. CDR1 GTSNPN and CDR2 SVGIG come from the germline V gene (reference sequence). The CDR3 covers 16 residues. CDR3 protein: CAWSPRGTGGFYGYTF. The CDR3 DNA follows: TGTGCCTGGAGTCCTCGAGGGACAGGGGGTTTCTATGGCTACACCTTC.

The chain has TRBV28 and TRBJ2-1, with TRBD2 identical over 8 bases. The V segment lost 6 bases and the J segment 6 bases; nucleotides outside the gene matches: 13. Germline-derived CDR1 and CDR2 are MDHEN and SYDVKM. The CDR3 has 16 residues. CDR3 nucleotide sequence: TGTGCCAGCAGCCACTATGATCCGGGGGGGCCCAATGAGCAGTTCTTC. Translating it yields CASSHYDPGGPNEQFF.

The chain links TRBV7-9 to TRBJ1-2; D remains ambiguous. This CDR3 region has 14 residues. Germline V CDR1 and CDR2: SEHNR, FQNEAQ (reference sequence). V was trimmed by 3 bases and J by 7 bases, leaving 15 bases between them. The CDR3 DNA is TGTGCCAGCAGCTTTGAGGGTTTAACCGGTGGCTACACCTTC. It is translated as CASSFEGLTGGYTF.

As DNA, the CDR3 is TGTGCCAGCTCACCAACTGGACTTATGAACACTGAAGCTTTCTTT. This codes for CASSPTGLMNTEAFF. The genes are TRBV18 and TRBJ1-1; D ambiguous. The V end lost 2 bases, the J end lost 0 bases, and 10 bases lay between the germline ends. The CDR3 runs 15 residues. CDR1 and CDR2 from the germline V gene are KGHSH and LQKENI.

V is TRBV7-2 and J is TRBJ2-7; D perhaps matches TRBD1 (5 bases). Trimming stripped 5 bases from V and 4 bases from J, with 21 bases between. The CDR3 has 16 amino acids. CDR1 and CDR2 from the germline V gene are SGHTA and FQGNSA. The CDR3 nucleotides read TGTGCCAGCAGCCCCAGGGCGCCGGGTCTCGTTTACGAGCAGTACTTC. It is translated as CASSPRAPGLVYEQYF.

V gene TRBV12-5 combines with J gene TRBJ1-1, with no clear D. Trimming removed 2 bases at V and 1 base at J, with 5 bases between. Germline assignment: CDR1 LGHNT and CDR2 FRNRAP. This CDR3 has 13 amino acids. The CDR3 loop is CASGLSQNTEAFF. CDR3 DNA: TGTGCTAGTGGTTTGAGCCAGAACACTGAAGCTTTCTTT.

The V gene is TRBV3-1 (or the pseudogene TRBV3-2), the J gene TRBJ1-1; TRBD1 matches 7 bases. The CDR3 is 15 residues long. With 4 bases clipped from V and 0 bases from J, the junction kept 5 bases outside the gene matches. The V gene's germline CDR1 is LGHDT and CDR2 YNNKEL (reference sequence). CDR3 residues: CASSRRQGMNTEAFF. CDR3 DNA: TGTGCCAGCAGCCGTCGACAGGGAATGAACACTGAAGCTTTCTTT.

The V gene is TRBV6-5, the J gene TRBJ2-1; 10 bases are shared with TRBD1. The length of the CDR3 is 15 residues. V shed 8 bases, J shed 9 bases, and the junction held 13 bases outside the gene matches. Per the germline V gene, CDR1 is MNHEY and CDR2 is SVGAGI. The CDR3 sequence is CASWWGTGELSEQFF. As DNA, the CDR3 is TGTGCCAGCTGGTGGGGGACAGGGGAACTCAGTGAGCAGTTCTTC.

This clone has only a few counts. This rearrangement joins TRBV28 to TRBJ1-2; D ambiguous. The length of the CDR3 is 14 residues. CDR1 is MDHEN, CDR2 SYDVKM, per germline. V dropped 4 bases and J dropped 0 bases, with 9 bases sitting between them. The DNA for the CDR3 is TGTGCCAGCAGTTCACCGACACCTAACTATGGCTACACCTTC. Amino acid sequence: CASSSPTPNYGYTF.

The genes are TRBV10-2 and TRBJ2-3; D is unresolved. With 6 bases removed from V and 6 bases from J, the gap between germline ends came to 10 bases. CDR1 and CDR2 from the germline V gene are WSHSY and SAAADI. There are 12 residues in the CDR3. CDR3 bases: TGCGCCAGCAGCCCTCTCGGGGATACGCAGTATTTT. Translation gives CASSPLGDTQYF.

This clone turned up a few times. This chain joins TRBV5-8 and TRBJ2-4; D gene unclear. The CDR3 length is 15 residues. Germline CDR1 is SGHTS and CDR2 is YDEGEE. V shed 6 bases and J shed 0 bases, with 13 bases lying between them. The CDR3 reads CASTVTQLAKNIQYF. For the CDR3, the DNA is TGTGCCAGCACCGTAACCCAACTAGCCAAAAACATTCAGTACTTC.

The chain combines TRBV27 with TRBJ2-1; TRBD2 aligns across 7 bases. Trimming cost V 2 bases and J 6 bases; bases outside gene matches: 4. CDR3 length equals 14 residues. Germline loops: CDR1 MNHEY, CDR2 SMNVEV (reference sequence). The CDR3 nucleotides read TGTGCCAGCAGTTTAGCGGGAGCATTCAATGAGCAGTTCTTC. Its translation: CASSLAGAFNEQFF.

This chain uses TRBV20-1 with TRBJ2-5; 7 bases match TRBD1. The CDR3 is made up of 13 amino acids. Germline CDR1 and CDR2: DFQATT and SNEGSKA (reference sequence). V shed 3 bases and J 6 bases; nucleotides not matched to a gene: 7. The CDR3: CSASRQGRKTQYF. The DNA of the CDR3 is TGCAGTGCTAGTAGACAGGGTCGAAAGACCCAGTACTTC.